A single sample is the source of the 28 T cell receptor beta chains below, sequenced in a study of OX40 agonist ivuxolimab in advanced cancers. The data were produced by immunoSEQ multiplex PCR, yet TCRdb's version contains in-frame clones alone and is incomplete. The data show 15,000 or so clones, almost 80% seen once. Sequencing was performed on CD4+ or CD8+ T cells sorted from blood, taken in a trial of the OX40 agonist ivuxolimab. All receptors come from an adult with an advanced solid tumor such as melanoma, head and neck, liver or kidney cancer.

This sequence joins TRBV28 and TRBJ2-7; 9 bases are shared with TRBD2. The germline CDR1 and CDR2 sequences are MDHEN and SYDVKM. Losses at the gene ends were 1 base for V and 7 bases for J; bases not matched to a gene: 5. The CDR3 runs to 14 residues. The CDR3 DNA sequence: TGTGCCAGCAGTTTATCCCAAGGACTAGCGGAGCAGTACTTC. The encoded protein is CASSLSQGLAEQYF.

The CDR3: CASSIKSDRHQPQHF. The CDR3 DNA follows: TGTGCCAGTAGTATAAAATCCGACAGACATCAGCCCCAGCATTTT. The rearrangement joins TRBV19 to TRBJ1-5; D is perhaps TRBD1 (5 bases). The V and J ends lost 2 bases and 5 bases respectively, with 13 bases between them. Germline V gene lookup returns CDR1 LNHDA and CDR2 SQIVND (reference sequence). The CDR3 loop spans 15 amino acids.

In regard to this clone: A much larger clone is a single base away; this may be a read error. The same CDR3 also results from other DNA sequences found in this sample. The gene calls are TRBV7-2 and TRBJ1-5, with unresolved D. The CDR3 is 13 residues long. Germline CDR1 reads SGHTA; CDR2 reads FQGNSA. V dropped 1 base and J dropped 6 bases, with 7 bases sitting between them. Here the CDR3 reads CASSLGTGQPQHF. The CDR3 nucleotides read TGTGCCAGCAGCTTAGGGACGGGTCAGCCCCAGCATTTT.

The chain employs TRBV7-9 and TRBJ2-5; D gene unclear. The CDR3 has 14 residues. CDR1 is SEHNR and CDR2 is FQNEAQ in the germline V gene (reference sequence). The ends were cut back, 1 base at V and 5 bases at J, with 11 bases in the middle. The CDR3 sequence is CASSLVASWETQYF. As DNA, the CDR3 is TGTGCCAGCAGCTTAGTGGCCAGTTGGGAGACCCAGTACTTC.

The V and J genes are TRBV5-1 and TRBJ2-3, with D uncertain. The V end was cut by 0 bases, the J end by 4 bases, with 6 bases between. CDR3 size: 13 residues. Germline V CDR1 and CDR2: SGHRS, YFSETQ. In nucleotides, the CDR3 is TGCGCCAGCAGCTTGGGGTCCCCAGATACGCAGTATTTT. It encodes CASSLGSPDTQYF.

The chain joins TRBV27 to TRBJ2-1; 11 nucleotides align to TRBD2. V lost 9 bases and J lost 5; bases outside the gene matches: 9. CDR3 length: 15 amino acids. Germline V lookup: CDR1 MNHEY, CDR2 SMNVEV (reference sequence). The CDR3 is CASSPGTSGNNEQFF. CDR3 sequence (DNA): TGTGCCAGTTCCCCCGGGACTAGCGGAAACAATGAGCAGTTCTTC.

This clone was found a few times. The V gene is TRBV9, the J gene TRBJ1-4, with 11 nucleotides matching TRBD1. This CDR3 has 15 residues. Germline V gene data show CDR1 as SGDLS and CDR2 as YYNGEE. With 4 bases clipped from V and 7 bases from J, the junction kept 6 bases outside the gene matches. The CDR3 DNA reads as TGTGCCAGCAGCCCTATGGGGACAGGGGGTGAAAAACTGTTTTTT. Encoded protein: CASSPMGTGGEKLFF.

The rearrangement uses TRBV13 and TRBJ2-5; no definite D call. With the DNA end fitting TRBJ2-7 better, the J assignment may be wrong. Germline assignment: CDR1 PRHDT and CDR2 FYEKMQ (reference sequence). This CDR3 has 12 residues. The CDR3: CASSLAEAEQYF. CDR3 DNA: TGTGCCAGCAGCTTAGCCGAAGCCGAGCAGTACTTC.

V and J are TRBV7-9 and TRBJ2-7; D call uncertain. Germline V gives CDR1 SEHNR, CDR2 FQNEAQ (reference sequence). Trimming shortened V by 5 bases and J by 3 bases, and 5 bases separated the two germline ends. This CDR3 region has 11 residues. This CDR3 is CASSLNYEQYF. The CDR3 DNA reads as TGTGCCAGCAGCCTAAACTACGAGCAGTACTTC.

V gene TRBV5-8 combines with J gene TRBJ1-5; a weak D match, TRBD1 (5 bases). With 4 bases removed from V and 1 base from J, the gap between germline ends came to 12 bases. CDR1 and CDR2 from the germline V gene are SGHTS and YDEGEE. This CDR3 has 15 amino acids. The CDR3 DNA is TGTGCCAGCAGCCCGGGACTTAGGAGCAATCAGCCCCAGCATTTT. The encoded protein is CASSPGLRSNQPQHF.

This clone was detected once. J is TRBJ1-4 and V is TRBV7-9; possibly TRBD1 for D (5 bases). V lost 5 bases to trimming and J lost 8 bases, with 9 bases between them. The germline CDR1 and CDR2 sequences are SEHNR and FQNEAQ (reference sequence). This CDR3 contains 12 residues. DNA for the CDR3: TGTGCCAGCAGCCCCGGGGCCGAAAAACTGTTTTTT. Translation gives CASSPGAEKLFF. The full variable domain, its missing parts supplied by reference TRBV7-9 and TRBJ1-4, is DTGVSQNPRHKITKRGQNVTFRCDPISEHNRLYWYRQTLGQGPEFLTYFQNEAQLEKSRLLSDRFSAERPKGSFSTLEIQRTEQGDSAMYLCASSPGAEKLFFGSGTQLSVL.

The genes are TRBV9 and TRBJ1-3, with unresolved D. V dropped 3 bases and J dropped 0 bases, with 7 bases sitting between them. This CDR3 has 14 amino acids. The germline V gene has CDR1 SGDLS and CDR2 YYNGEE. CDR3 coding DNA: TGTGCCAGCAGCGGGACCGACTCTGGAAACACCATATATTTT. Translating it yields CASSGTDSGNTIYF.

This clone is medium-sized. The chain is built from TRBV27 and TRBJ1-1; D is uncertain. CDR3 length: 13 amino acids. The germline CDR1 and CDR2 sequences are MNHEY and SMNVEV (reference sequence). V was cut by 4 bases and J by 4 bases, with 10 bases left in between. CDR3 DNA: TGTGCCAGCAGTTATTCGGCGAGCACTGAAGCTTTCTTT. The encoded protein is CASSYSASTEAFF.

The chain joins TRBV7-2 to TRBJ2-5; D not certain. The J call may not be correct, given that the DNA end is closer to TRBJ2-7. The CDR3 is 11 residues long. Per the germline V gene, CDR1 is SGHTA and CDR2 is FQGNSA. The CDR3 region has the DNA TGTGCCAGCAGCACAACCTACGAGCAGTACTTC. This codes for CASSTTYEQYF.

The V and J genes are TRBV5-1 and TRBJ1-1; D gene unclear. This CDR3 comprises 13 residues. V lost 0 bases, J lost 2 bases, and 5 bases lay in between. Germline loops: CDR1 SGHRS, CDR2 YFSETQ. This CDR3 is CASSLDFNTEAFF. For the CDR3, the DNA is TGCGCCAGCAGCTTGGATTTTAACACTGAAGCTTTCTTT.

V gene TRBV7-8 combines with J gene TRBJ2-2, with D tentatively TRBD1 (6 bases). This CDR3 is built from 13 residues. Germline-derived CDR1 and CDR2 are SGHVS and FQNEAQ. V was trimmed by 5 bases and J by 5 bases, leaving 9 bases between them. CDR3 residues: CASSTGSTGELFF. The DNA for the CDR3 is TGTGCCAGCAGCACAGGGTCTACCGGGGAGCTGTTTTTT.

This chain uses TRBV30 with TRBJ2-3; 8 bases are shared with TRBD1. This CDR3 spans 14 amino acids. Losses at the gene ends were 5 bases for V and 3 bases for J; bases not matched to a gene: 7. Germline-derived CDR1 and CDR2 are GTSNPN and SVGIG (reference sequence). Here the CDR3 DNA reads TGTGCCTGGTTAGGGACAGGAGGGACAGATACGCAGTATTTT. This gives the protein CAWLGTGGTDTQYF.

The chain carries TRBV6-1 and TRBJ2-1; 9 bases are a match to TRBD2. CDR3 size: 15 residues. Germline V CDR1 and CDR2: MNHNS, SASEGT. J was trimmed by 6 bases and V by 1 base; bases with no gene match: 4. The CDR3, as DNA: TGTGCCAGCAGTGAAGGGACTAGCGCGGCCAATGAGCAGTTCTTC. Translated, it gives CASSEGTSAANEQFF.

This sequence joins TRBV6-1 and TRBJ1-2; D gene uncertain. Trimming pared 2 bases from V and 4 bases from J, leaving 14 bases between. The CDR3 has 15 residues. Looked up from germline, CDR1 is MNHNS and CDR2 is SASEGT. CDR3 DNA: TGTGCCAGCAGTGAACGGGGTAGACAACCCTATGGCTACACCTTC. Residues: CASSERGRQPYGYTF.

With regard to this clone: Germline and junction disagree at one end, which may indicate a read error. J is TRBJ1-2 and V is TRBV6-1; 7 bases match TRBD1. The CDR3 has 13 amino acids. Germline CDR1 MNHNS, CDR2 SASEGT. In DNA, the CDR3 is TGTGCCAGCGGTGACAGGGAAATAGATGGCTACACCTTC. It yields the protein CASGDREIDGYTF.

This chain connects TRBV29-1 to TRBJ1-2; a weak D match, TRBD1 (6 bases). The CDR3 covers 14 residues. The germline V gene has CDR1 SQVTM and CDR2 ANQGSEA. V was shortened by 5 bases and J by 5 bases, with 18 bases between the two germline ends. CDR3 in amino acids: CSVWSGGGTYGYTF. The CDR3, as DNA: TGCAGCGTTTGGTCCGGGGGAGGGACATATGGCTACACCTTC. The full variable domain, with the rest looked up from reference TRBV29-1 and TRBJ1-2, is SAVISQKPSRDICQRGTSLTIQCQVDSQVTMMFWYRQQPGQSLTLIATANQGSEATYESGFVIDKFPISRPNLTFSTLTVSNMSPEDSSIYLCSVWSGGGTYGYTFGSGTRLTVV.

V usage is TRBV25-1 and J usage is TRBJ2-5; D ambiguous. The germline V gene encodes CDR1 MGHDK and CDR2 SYGVNS. V was shortened by 3 bases and J by 3 bases, with 8 bases between the two germline ends. This CDR3 region has 13 residues. Written as DNA, the CDR3 is TGTGCCAGCAGTGACCCCTCTAAAGAGACCCAGTACTTC. This translates into CASSDPSKETQYF.

As concerns this clone: The likely explanation is a read error, given a far larger clone one base away. The V call is TRBV11-3, the J call TRBJ1-4; no definite D call. This CDR3 is built from 16 residues. Trimming left V 3 bases short and J 7 bases short, with 18 bases between. Germline loops: CDR1 SGHNT, CDR2 YENEEA. CDR3 DNA: TGTGCCAGCAGCTTGGAGCAGAACACTCGGAGTGAAAAACTGTTTTTT. Protein: CASSLEQNTRSEKLFF.

This chain joins TRBV5-4 and TRBJ1-2, with D tentatively TRBD1 (6 bases). CDR1 SGHNT and CDR2 YYREEE come from the germline V gene (reference sequence). The CDR3 is 16 amino acids. V was pared by 4 bases and J by 2 bases, with 18 bases between. The CDR3 reads CASSLNVLDRNYGYTF. The CDR3 nucleotides are TGTGCCAGCAGCCTTAACGTACTCGACAGGAACTATGGCTACACCTTC.

This sequence joins TRBV6-1 and TRBJ1-5; 7 nucleotides agree with TRBD1. Germline V gives CDR1 MNHNS, CDR2 SASEGT. CDR3 size: 14 residues. V was pared by 5 bases and J by 4 bases, with 5 bases of the junction left unmatched. CDR3 in DNA: TGTGCCAGCAGTTATGGGACAGAAAATCAGCCCCAGCATTTT. Amino acids: CASSYGTENQPQHF.

The genes are TRBV6-4 and TRBJ1-2, with no clear D. V lost 3 bases, J lost 3 bases, and 17 bases lay in between. Germline CDR1 is MRHNA and CDR2 is SNTAGT. There are 16 residues in the CDR3. The CDR3 reads CASSDSVWASDYGYTF. CDR3 coding DNA: TGTGCCAGCAGTGATTCAGTTTGGGCTTCCGACTATGGCTACACCTTC.

The gene calls are TRBV27 and TRBJ2-2; D is possibly TRBD2 (5 bases). Trimming shortened V by 8 bases and J by 6 bases, and 16 bases separated the two germline ends. This CDR3 is built from 14 residues. In germline, CDR1 is MNHEY, CDR2 SMNVEV (reference sequence). In DNA form, the CDR3 reads TGTGCCAGCGGCTTTGGAGGCGGGTCCGGGGAGCTGTTTTTT. Translating gives CASGFGGGSGELFF.

This clone was counted a few times. This sequence joins TRBV9 and TRBJ1-1; a weak D match, TRBD1 (5 bases). Germline V gene sequence: CDR1 SGDLS, CDR2 YYNGEE. V was pared by 6 bases and J by 0 bases, with 18 bases between. The CDR3 length is 16 residues. The CDR3 here is CASTPGAATMNTEAFF. CDR3 sequence (DNA): TGTGCCAGCACCCCCGGGGCGGCTACGATGAACACTGAAGCTTTCTTT.